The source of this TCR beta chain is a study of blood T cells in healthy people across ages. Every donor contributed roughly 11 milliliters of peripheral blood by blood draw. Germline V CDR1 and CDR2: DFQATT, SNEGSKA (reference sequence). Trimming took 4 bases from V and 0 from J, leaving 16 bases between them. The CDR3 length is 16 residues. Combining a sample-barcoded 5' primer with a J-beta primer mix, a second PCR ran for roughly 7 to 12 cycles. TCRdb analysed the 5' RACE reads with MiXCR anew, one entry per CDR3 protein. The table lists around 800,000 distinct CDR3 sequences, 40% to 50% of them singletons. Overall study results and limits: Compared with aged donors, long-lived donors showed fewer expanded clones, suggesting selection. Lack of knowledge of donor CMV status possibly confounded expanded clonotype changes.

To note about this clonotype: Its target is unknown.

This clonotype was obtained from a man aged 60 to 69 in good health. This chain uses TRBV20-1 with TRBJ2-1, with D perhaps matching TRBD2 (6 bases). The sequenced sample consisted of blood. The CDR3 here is CSAKVYGTGSYNEQFF. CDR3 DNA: TGCAGTGCTAAAGTCTACGGGACTGGCTCCTACAATGAGCAGTTCTTC.